The next 13 T cell receptor beta chains were all read from a single sample in a study of human T cells and chemical hapten exposure. Time point defined: patch test 3, about 24 weeks after DPC sensitization. Treatment meaning: therapeutic diphenylcyclopropenone sensitization with weekly scalp DPC. One entry per CDR3 protein, called by TCRdb with MiXCR from the RACE reads. The sample shows some 180,000 distinct CDR3 sequences, approximately 26% of them seen only once. Sequences were derived from whole blood, sampled in connection with sensitization to the hapten diphenylcyclopropenone (DPC). The receptors originated from a woman aged 40 to 50 with alopecia areata. Some clones in this sample may be carry-over from other donors' samples.

The J gene is TRBJ2-7, the V gene TRBV4-1, with 9 bases that match TRBD1. This CDR3 is built from 15 residues. Germline lookup yields CDR1 MGHRA and CDR2 YSYEKL. The J segment lost 3 bases and the V segment lost 6 bases, leaving 9 bases of the junction unmatched. The CDR3 spells CASRSTGTGNYEQYF. CDR3 nucleotide sequence: TGCGCCAGCAGATCAACCGGGACAGGGAACTACGAGCAGTACTTC.

Only a few counts were recorded for this clonotype. The chain has TRBV21-1 and TRBJ2-7. TRBV21-1 is termed a pseudogene. The CDR3 loop spans 14 amino acids. CDR3 region: CASSFKQDSYEQYF. The CDR3 nucleotides are TGTGCCAGCAGCTTTAAGCAGGACTCCTACGAGCAGTACTTC.

There are a few counts of this clonotype. V is TRBV20-1 and J is TRBJ1-2, with unresolved D. This CDR3 comprises 14 residues. Deletions cut 6 bases from V and 2 bases from J, with 16 bases between. Per germline, CDR1 DFQATT and CDR2 SNEGSKA (reference sequence). The CDR3 region has the DNA TGCAGTGCCGGAGTGGGAGGTAGCAACTATGGCTACACCTTC. It codes for CSAGVGGSNYGYTF.

This chain joins TRBV27 and TRBJ2-3; D possibly corresponds to TRBD1 (5 bases). Germline CDR1 MNHEY, CDR2 SMNVEV (reference sequence). The CDR3 covers 14 residues. Between the trimmed V and J ends, which lost 5 bases and 4 bases, there was a span of 13 bases. The CDR3 loop reads CASSPRVRADTQYF. In DNA form, the CDR3 reads TGTGCCAGCAGTCCCCGGGTCAGGGCAGATACGCAGTATTTT.

The chain links TRBV7-9 to TRBJ2-4; 9 positions agree with TRBD2. In germline, CDR1 is SEHNR, CDR2 FQNEAQ (reference sequence). The V gene end was trimmed by 6 bases and the J gene end by 1 base; junction bases not matched to a gene: 4. The length of the CDR3 is 15 residues. This CDR3 is CASRVAGAAKNIQYF. As DNA, the CDR3 is TGTGCCAGCAGAGTAGCGGGAGCGGCCAAAAACATTCAGTACTTC.

This clonotype appeared many times. The rearrangement links TRBV5-1 to TRBJ2-7, with 7 positions matching TRBD2. CDR3 length: 13 residues. Germline assignment: CDR1 SGHRS and CDR2 YFSETQ. V shed 4 bases and J 6 bases; nucleotides not matched to a gene: 7. The CDR3 coding sequence is TGCGCCAGCAGCCCGGGACTACTATCCGAGCAGTACTTC. Its protein product is CASSPGLLSEQYF.

This clonotype was seen a handful of times. This chain connects TRBV7-9 to TRBJ2-1; 8 bases line up with TRBD1. This CDR3 spans 16 amino acids. Trimming at V came to 6 bases and at J to 4 bases, leaving 11 bases not matched to a gene. CDR1 and CDR2 (germline): SEHNR, FQNEAQ (reference sequence). CDR3 nucleotides: TGTGCCAGCAGTAGTCAGACAGGGGTGGGATACAATGAGCAGTTCTTC. Residues: CASSSQTGVGYNEQFF.

This clonotype was seen more than once but under ten times. This chain links TRBV28 with TRBJ2-5; TRBD2 aligns across 9 bases. Germline CDR1 is MDHEN and CDR2 is SYDVKM. Trimming removed 4 bases from V and 7 bases from J; junction bases left unmatched: 13. The CDR3 consists of 16 residues. CDR3 coding DNA: TGTGCCAGCAGTTCATTGACTAGCGGTGGCGTGGGGACCCAGTACTTC. As protein: CASSSLTSGGVGTQYF.

The sample holds a few counts of this clonotype. This rearrangement joins TRBV29-1 to TRBJ1-2; D not certain. Germline lookup yields CDR1 SQVTM and CDR2 ANQGSEA. The CDR3 is made up of 11 amino acids. V lost 4 bases and J 6 bases, leaving 9 bases between the germline ends. Here the CDR3 reads CSVAGSDGYTF. The DNA for the CDR3 is TGCAGCGTTGCCGGAAGCGATGGCTACACCTTC.

This clonotype was observed a handful of times. This rearrangement joins TRBV29-1 to TRBJ2-4; D gene unclear. In germline, CDR1 is SQVTM, CDR2 ANQGSEA. This CDR3 spans 12 amino acids. With 4 bases removed from V and 9 bases from J, the gap between germline ends came to 13 bases. The CDR3 DNA is TGCAGCGTTGGGGATGGATCGGGCATTCAGTACTTC. Protein: CSVGDGSGIQYF. The complete variable domain, with remaining parts taken from reference TRBV29-1 and TRBJ2-4, reads SAVISQKPSRDICQRGTSLTIQCQVDSQVTMMFWYRQQPGQSLTLIATANQGSEATYESGFVIDKFPISRPNLTFSTLTVSNMSPEDSSIYLCSVGDGSGIQYFGAGTRLSVL.

The CDR3 spells CASSLALAGGNEQFF. CDR3 bases: TGTGCCAGCAGCTTAGCTCTAGCGGGAGGAAATGAGCAGTTCTTC. V usage is TRBV11-2 and J usage is TRBJ2-1; 11 positions agree with TRBD2. Trimming removed 1 base from V and 7 bases from J; junction bases left unmatched: 3. This CDR3 region has 15 residues. Per germline, CDR1 SGHAT and CDR2 FQNNGV.

The table lists this clonotype with a few counts. V and J are TRBV7-9 and TRBJ1-1, with D perhaps TRBD1 (5 bases). There are 14 residues in the CDR3. Germline V lookup: CDR1 SEHNR, CDR2 FQNEAQ (reference sequence). The ends were cut back, 6 bases at V and 2 bases at J, with 13 bases in the middle. CDR3 sequence: CASSFRRTNTEAFF. The CDR3 DNA reads as TGTGCCAGCAGTTTCAGACGGACAAACACTGAAGCTTTCTTT.

This clonotype was observed once. This sequence joins TRBV4-2 and TRBJ2-5, with D uncertain. Germline CDR1 LGHNA, CDR2 YNFKEQ. The CDR3 is 13 amino acids. The ends were cut back, 4 bases at V and 2 bases at J, with 8 bases in the middle. This CDR3 reads CASSPDWQETQYF. In DNA form, the CDR3 reads TGTGCCAGCAGCCCCGACTGGCAAGAGACCCAGTACTTC.